This T cell receptor beta chain stems from a study of response to subunit inactivated influenza vaccine. TCRdb ran MiXCR on the RT-PCR reads and lists one entry per CDR3 protein. The sample contains just under 550,000 distinct CDR3 sequences, approximately 20% of which appear only once. Germline assignment: CDR1 SQVTM and CDR2 ANQGSEA. The ends lost 4 bases at V and 2 bases at J; junction bases unmatched: 6. This CDR3 region has 14 residues. These same records also appear under a second study, on T cells expressing NK-cell markers. That study reports: Making the TCR beta cDNA relied on 5'RACE template switching with UMIs.

This TCR derives from a man between 45 and 60 years old who received an inactivated influenza vaccine. This sequence joins TRBV29-1 and TRBJ2-5, with TRBD2 identical over 8 bases. Source: CD4+ T cells sorted from PBMCs, taken 11 to 12 days after vaccination. This CDR3 is CSVVGGALQETQYF. CDR3 nucleotide sequence: TGCAGCGTTGTCGGGGGGGCACTTCAAGAGACCCAGTACTTC.